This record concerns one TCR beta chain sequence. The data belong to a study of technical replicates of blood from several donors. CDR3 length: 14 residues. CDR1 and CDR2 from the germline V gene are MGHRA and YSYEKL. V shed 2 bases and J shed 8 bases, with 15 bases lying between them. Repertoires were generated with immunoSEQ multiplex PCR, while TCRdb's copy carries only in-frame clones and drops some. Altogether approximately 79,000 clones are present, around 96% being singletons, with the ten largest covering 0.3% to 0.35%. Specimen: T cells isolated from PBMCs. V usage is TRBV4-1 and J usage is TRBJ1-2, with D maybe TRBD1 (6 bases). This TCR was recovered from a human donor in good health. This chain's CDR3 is CASSQPTGPRGYTF. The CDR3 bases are TGCGCCAGCAGCCAACCAACAGGGCCGCGGGGCTACACCTTC.